In this sample, the clone carrying this TCR beta chain turned up many times. The sample is drawn from a study of early T cells in non-severe SARS-CoV-2 infection. TCRdb itself ran the 5' RACE reads through MiXCR, one entry per CDR3 protein. The sample lists more than 25,000 distinct CDR3 sequences, more than 4% occurring once. With 6 bases clipped from V and 4 bases from J, the junction kept 7 bases outside the gene matches. CDR1 and CDR2 (germline): MDHEN, SYDVKM. The CDR3 runs 15 residues. Sequenced sample: whole blood. The V gene is TRBV28, the J gene TRBJ2-3, with 10 bases that match TRBD1. The receptor comes from an adult who was a healthcare worker with PCR-confirmed SARS-CoV-2 infection or an uninfected control (not recorded which). The CDR3 here is CASRRGGTGADTQYF. CDR3 in DNA: TGTGCCAGCAGACGAGGTGGGACAGGGGCAGATACGCAGTATTTT. Together with reference TRBV28 and TRBJ2-3, the CDR3 gives the full variable domain: DVKVTQSSRYLVKRTGEKVFLECVQDMDHENMFWYRQDPGLGLRLIYFSYDVKMKEKGDIPEGYSVSREKKERFSLILESASTNQTSMYLCASRRGGTGADTQYFGPGTRLTVL.